This T cell receptor (beta chain) was retrieved from a study of shared clonotypes between healthy human individuals. The germline V gene encodes CDR1 WSHSY and CDR2 SAAADI. The CDR3 is made up of 16 amino acids. The trim removed 2 bases at V and 3 bases at J, leaving 9 bases unmatched. Study conclusions and caveats: Clonotypes that were shared across a handful of donors made up approximately 5% of naive CD4 clonotypes.

With respect to this clone: Its antigen is currently unknown.

TCRdb's table, derived via immunoSEQ multiplex PCR, lists solely in-frame clones and lacks some. The table records roughly 1,500,000 clones, about 98% of them present only once. This TCR was recovered from a young man in good health. This chain uses TRBV10-2 with TRBJ2-7; 8 nucleotides match TRBD1. Sample: naive CD4+ T cells sorted from blood. Noted subset: CD45RA+ positively selected. This chain's CDR3 is CASSESTGTGIYEQYF. The CDR3 DNA is TGCGCCAGCAGTGAGAGTACCGGGACAGGAATCTACGAGCAGTACTTC.